This T cell receptor (beta chain) emerged from a study of post-analysis software for immune sequencing data. Background on the study: Patients with relapsing-remitting, secondary progressive and progressive-relapsing multiple sclerosis courses were all represented.

This clonotype has a count of ten or more. What it binds is unknown. The CDR3 length is 15 residues. Germline CDR1 and CDR2: SGHRS and YFSETQ. The V and J ends lost 0 bases and 1 base respectively, with 8 bases between them. Study observations and caveats: The authors found that F measure strongly co-clustered same-batch samples. Comparison with controls showed significantly lower normalized Chao1 diversity in multiple sclerosis patients. There were a few TRBV segments more frequent in patients than controls, and TRBV5-6, TRBV5-1 and TRBV20-1 were among them.

Unique-molecular-identifier-tagged TCR beta cDNA libraries were used. T cells numbering roughly 0.85 to 10 million gave rise to roughly 550,000 cDNA molecules. TCRdb used MiXCR to reprocess the PCR reads, holding one entry per CDR3 protein. The sample has around 250,000 distinct CDR3 sequences; 36% are singletons. The material sequenced was blood. The gene calls are TRBV5-1 and TRBJ2-1; tentatively, D is TRBD1 (6 bases). The origin of this receptor is a girl aged 5 to 17 with multiple sclerosis. The CDR3 here is CASSLATGSYNEQFF. The CDR3 coding sequence is TGCGCCAGCAGCTTGGCGACAGGTTCCTACAATGAGCAGTTCTTC.